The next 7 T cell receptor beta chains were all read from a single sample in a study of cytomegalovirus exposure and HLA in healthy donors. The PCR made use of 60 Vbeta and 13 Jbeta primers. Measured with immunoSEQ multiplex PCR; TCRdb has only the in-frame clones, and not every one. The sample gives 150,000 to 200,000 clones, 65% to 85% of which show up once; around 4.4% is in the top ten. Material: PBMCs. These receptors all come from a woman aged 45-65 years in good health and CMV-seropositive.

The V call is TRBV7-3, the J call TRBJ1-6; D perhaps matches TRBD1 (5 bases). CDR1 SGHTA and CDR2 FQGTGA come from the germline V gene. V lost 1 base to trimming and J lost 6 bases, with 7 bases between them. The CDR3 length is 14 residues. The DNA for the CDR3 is TGTGCCAGCAGCTTAATGGGGCGTAATTCACCCCTCCACTTT. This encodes CASSLMGRNSPLHF.

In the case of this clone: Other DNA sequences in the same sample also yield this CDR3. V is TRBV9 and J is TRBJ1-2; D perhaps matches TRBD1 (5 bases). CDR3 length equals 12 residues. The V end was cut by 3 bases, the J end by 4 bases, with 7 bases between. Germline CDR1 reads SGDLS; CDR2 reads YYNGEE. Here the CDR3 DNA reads TGTGCCAGCAGCGGAGACAGCTATGGCTACACCTTC. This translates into CASSGDSYGYTF.

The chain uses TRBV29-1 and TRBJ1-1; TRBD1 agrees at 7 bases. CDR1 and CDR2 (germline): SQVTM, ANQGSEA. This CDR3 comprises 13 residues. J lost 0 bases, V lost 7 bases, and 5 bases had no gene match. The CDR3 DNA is TGCAGCGGCTTCGGGACAGTGAACACTGAAGCTTTCTTT. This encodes CSGFGTVNTEAFF.

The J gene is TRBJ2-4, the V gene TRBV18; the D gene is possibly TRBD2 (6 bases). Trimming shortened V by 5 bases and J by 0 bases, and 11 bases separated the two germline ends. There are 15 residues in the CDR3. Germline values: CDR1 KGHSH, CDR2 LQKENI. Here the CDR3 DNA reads TGTGCCAGCTCAGCGCAGGGACTAGCCAAAAACATTCAGTACTTC. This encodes CASSAQGLAKNIQYF.

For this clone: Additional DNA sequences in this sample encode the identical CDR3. CDR3 region: CASSYSDRGYEQYF. The CDR3 DNA reads as TGTGCCAGCAGTTACTCAGACAGGGGCTACGAGCAGTACTTC. The chain uses TRBV6-5 and TRBJ2-7, with TRBD1 matching over 8 bases. V lost 0 bases, J lost 3 bases, and 1 base stayed unmatched. Germline CDR1 is MNHEY and CDR2 is SVGAGI. The length of the CDR3 is 14 residues.

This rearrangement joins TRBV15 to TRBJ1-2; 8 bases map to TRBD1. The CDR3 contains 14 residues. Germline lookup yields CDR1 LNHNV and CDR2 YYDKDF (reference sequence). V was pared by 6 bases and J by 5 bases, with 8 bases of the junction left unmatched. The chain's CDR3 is CATRPDRGGYGYTF. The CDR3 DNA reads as TGTGCCACCAGACCTGACAGGGGAGGGTATGGCTACACCTTC.

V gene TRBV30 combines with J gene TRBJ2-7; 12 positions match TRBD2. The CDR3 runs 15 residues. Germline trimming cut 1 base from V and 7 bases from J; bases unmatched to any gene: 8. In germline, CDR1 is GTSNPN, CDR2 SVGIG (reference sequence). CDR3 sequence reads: CAWSDASGGAREQYF. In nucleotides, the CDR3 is TGTGCCTGGAGTGATGCTAGCGGGGGGGCGAGGGAGCAGTACTTC.